This paragraph reports one T cell receptor beta chain. Germline CDR1 reads SGHRS; CDR2 reads YFSETQ. Trimming shortened V by 6 bases and J by 5 bases, and 8 bases separated the two germline ends. The CDR3 runs 11 residues. Data came from immunoSEQ multiplex PCR; TCRdb stores just in-frame clones and leaves some out. Among about 300,000 clones listed, around 84% were seen once. The data stem from a study of blood T cell repertoires in COVID-19. The chain uses TRBV5-1 and TRBJ2-5; D ambiguous. The clonotype comes from a man between 65 and 85 years old with acute or convalescent COVID-19. The sequencing input was peripheral blood. CDR3 residues: CASMVQETQYF. As DNA, the CDR3 is TGCGCCAGCATGGTACAGGAGACCCAGTACTTC.